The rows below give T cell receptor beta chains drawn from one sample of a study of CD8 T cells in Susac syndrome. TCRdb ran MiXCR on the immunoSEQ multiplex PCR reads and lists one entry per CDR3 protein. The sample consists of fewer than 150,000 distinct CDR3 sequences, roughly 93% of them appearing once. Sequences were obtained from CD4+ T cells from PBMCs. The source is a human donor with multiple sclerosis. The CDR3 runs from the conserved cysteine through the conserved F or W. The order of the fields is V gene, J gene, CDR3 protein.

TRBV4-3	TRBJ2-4	CASSQGPHGTGNIQYF
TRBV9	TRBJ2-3	CASSVRGDTQYF
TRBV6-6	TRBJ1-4	CASSPGQYNEKLFF
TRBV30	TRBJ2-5	CAWSPGLAAETQYF
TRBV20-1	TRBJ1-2	CSARGLMNYGYTF
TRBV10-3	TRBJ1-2	CAIRGSDGADYGYTF
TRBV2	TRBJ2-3	CASSYRGDTQYF
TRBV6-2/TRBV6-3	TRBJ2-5	CASSYSIDGGAWRETQYF
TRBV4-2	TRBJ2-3	CASSPWTSGGSDTQYF
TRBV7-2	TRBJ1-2	CASSTGNPKAHGYTF
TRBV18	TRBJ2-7	CATQEDLSYEQYF
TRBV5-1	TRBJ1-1	CASRVDRGNTEAFF
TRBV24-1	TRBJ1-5	CATSDSPDRKDQPQHF
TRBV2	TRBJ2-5	CASARPSGGKETQYF
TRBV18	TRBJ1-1	CASSPMDGLNTEAFF
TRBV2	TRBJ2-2	CASKALAGGWTGELFF
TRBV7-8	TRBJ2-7	CASSALDSYEQYF
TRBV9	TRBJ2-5	CASSGAGTEQETQYF
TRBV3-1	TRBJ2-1	CASSQASGSYNEQFF
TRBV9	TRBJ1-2	CASSTAGGSNYGYTF
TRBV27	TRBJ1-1	CASSSGTGFVTEAFF
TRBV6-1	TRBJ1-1	CASAPRGEAFF
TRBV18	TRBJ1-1	CASSQRDLIENTEAFF
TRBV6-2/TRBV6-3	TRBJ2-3	CASSWQLSSTDTQYF
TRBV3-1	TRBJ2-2	CASQGQGISGELFF
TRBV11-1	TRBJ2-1	CASSLTPSRGINEQFF
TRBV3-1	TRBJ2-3	CASSHLILGTDTQYF
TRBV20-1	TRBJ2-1	CSARPLGAGGKNEQFF
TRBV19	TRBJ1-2	CASSQATFNYGYTF
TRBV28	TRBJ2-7	CASREQAGLTF
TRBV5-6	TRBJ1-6	CASSTDRWDSPLHF
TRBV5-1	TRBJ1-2	CASSLEKGKRDYGYTF
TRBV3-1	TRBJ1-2	CASSSLPGFSIGSTF
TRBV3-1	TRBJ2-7	CASSQDRVSTGGRYEQYF
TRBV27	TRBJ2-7	CASSSSLDRPDEQYF
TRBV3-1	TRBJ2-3	CASSQGRRGLAQYF
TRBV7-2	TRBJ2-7	CASSKRTADYEQYF
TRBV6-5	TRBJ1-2	CASSRDRANYGYTF
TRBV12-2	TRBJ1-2	CASRLALDYGYTF
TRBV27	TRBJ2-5	CASSRRLRLAMPETQYF
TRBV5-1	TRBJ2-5	CASKLHPSQETQYF
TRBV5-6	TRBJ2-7	CASTLRGRSYEQYF
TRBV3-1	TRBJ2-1	CASSVPGTSSNEQFF
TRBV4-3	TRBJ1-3	CASSQDISHSGNTIYF
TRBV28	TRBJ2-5	CASSFSPRLAGGQYF
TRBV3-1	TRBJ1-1	CASSQIEGTTEAFF
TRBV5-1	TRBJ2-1	CASRAGTSVYNEQFF
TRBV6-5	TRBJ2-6	CASRSGTSGANVLTF
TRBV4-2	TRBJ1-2	CASSQVPQGADYGYTF
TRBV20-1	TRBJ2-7	CSASRDRSYEQYF
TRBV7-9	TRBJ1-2	CASSLVRARGGYTF
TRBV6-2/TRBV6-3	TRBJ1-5	CASSPVQKISNQPQHF
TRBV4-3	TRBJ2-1	CASSHLRDSYNEQFF
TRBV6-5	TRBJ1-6	CASRQIESSPLHF
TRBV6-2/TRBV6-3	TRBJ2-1	CASSPGDLRYNEQFF
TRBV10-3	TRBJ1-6	CAISDREDNSPLHF
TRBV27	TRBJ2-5	CASSPGDRQETQYF
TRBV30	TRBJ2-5	CAWSGNRGETQYF
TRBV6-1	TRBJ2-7	CASRPTGTFYEQYF